Below, one TCR beta chain is given with its context. The sample originates from a study of regulatory T cells in long-lasting Graves disease. Time point of the sample: persistent/refractory GD, antithyroid drugs over 5 years with positive TRAb. TCR sequences were obtained from RNA taken from PBMCs. CDR3-region Arm-PCR and iRepertoire HTBI primers produced the TCR beta libraries. TCRdb called the multiplex PCR reads again in MiXCR, with one record for every CDR3 protein. The sample has approximately 290,000 distinct CDR3 sequences, roughly a fifth seen once; the top ten hold roughly 50%. Trimming stripped 11 bases from V and 0 bases from J, with 12 bases between. CDR3 length equals 13 residues. Germline V gene lookup returns CDR1 MNHNS and CDR2 SASEGT.

Sequences were derived from peripheral blood mononuclear cells (PBMCs), sampled when the disease was refractory, from a patient treated with antithyroid drugs. The rearrangement links TRBV6-1 to TRBJ2-3; maybe TRBD1 (6 bases). The TCR comes from a female donor with Graves disease. CDR3 residues: CAGQRASTDTQYF. The CDR3 DNA reads as TGTGCCGGACAGAGAGCTAGCACAGATACGCAGTATTTT.